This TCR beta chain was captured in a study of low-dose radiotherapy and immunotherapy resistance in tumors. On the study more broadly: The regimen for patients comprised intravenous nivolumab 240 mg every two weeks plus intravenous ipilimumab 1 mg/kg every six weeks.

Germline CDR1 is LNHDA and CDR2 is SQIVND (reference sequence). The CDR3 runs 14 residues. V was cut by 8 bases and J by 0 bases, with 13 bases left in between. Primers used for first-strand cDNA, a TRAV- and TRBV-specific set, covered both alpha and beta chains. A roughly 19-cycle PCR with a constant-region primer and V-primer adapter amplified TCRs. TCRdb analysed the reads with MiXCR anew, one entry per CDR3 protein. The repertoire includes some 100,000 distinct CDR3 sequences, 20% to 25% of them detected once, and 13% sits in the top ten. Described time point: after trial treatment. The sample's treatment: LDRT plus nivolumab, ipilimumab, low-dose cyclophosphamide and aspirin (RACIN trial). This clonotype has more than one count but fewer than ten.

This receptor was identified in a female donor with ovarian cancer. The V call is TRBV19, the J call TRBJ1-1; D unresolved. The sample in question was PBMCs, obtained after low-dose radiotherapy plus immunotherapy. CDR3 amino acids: CASSGHTMNTEAFF. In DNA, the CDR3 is TGTGCCAGTTCTGGCCATACCATGAACACTGAAGCTTTCTTT.